The 24 T cell receptor beta chains presented below share a single source sample, sequenced in a study of cytotoxic CD8 clonotypes in ibrutinib-treated CLL. Using immunoSEQ multiplex PCR, the repertoire was profiled, and TCRdb retains in-frame clones only, with some absent. This table holds 20,000 to 30,000 clones, 70% to 75% found once. The sequencing here drew on PBMCs, taken after 12 months of ibrutinib treatment. The receptors derive from a human donor with chronic lymphocytic leukemia.

This rearrangement joins TRBV5-5 to TRBJ2-7; maybe TRBD1 (7 bases). CDR3 length equals 17 residues. Germline V CDR1 and CDR2: SGHKS, YYEKEE (reference sequence). V lost 6 bases, J lost 7 bases, and 29 bases lay in between. The CDR3 coding sequence is TGTGCCAGCACCCAAAGGGGGGCCGGGACAGAGCTACGGGAGCAGTACTTC. This codes for CASTQRGAGTELREQYF.

This clone was recorded only once. The rearrangement joins TRBV7-2 to TRBJ2-3; D remains unclear. Germline V CDR1 and CDR2: SGHTA, FQGNSA. This CDR3 has 16 amino acids. The germline V and J ends were trimmed by 5 bases and 0 bases, with 15 bases remaining between them. The CDR3 bases are TGTGCCAGCAGCCCAGTCTCGGCTACTAGCACAGATACGCAGTATTTT. Its protein is CASSPVSATSTDTQYF.

This sequence joins TRBV7-9 and TRBJ1-1, with TRBD1 matching over 11 bases. CDR3 length equals 15 residues. V lost 0 bases, J lost 4 bases, and 1 base stayed unmatched. Germline values: CDR1 SEHNR, CDR2 FQNEAQ (reference sequence). The CDR3 nucleotides read TGTGCCAGCAGCTTAGCAGGGACAGGGGGCACTGAAGCTTTCTTT. Its protein product is CASSLAGTGGTEAFF.

The chain uses TRBV5-6 and TRBJ1-2; 8 nucleotides match TRBD1. Germline CDR1 and CDR2: SGHDT and YYEEEE. The J segment lost 4 bases and the V segment lost 4 bases, leaving 6 bases of the junction unmatched. The CDR3 totals 14 residues. The CDR3 spells CASSEKDRVYGYTF. The CDR3, as DNA: TGTGCCAGCAGCGAGAAGGACAGGGTCTATGGCTACACCTTC.

This chain joins TRBV27 and TRBJ2-1; D is undetermined. The CDR3 spans 15 residues. CDR1 MNHEY and CDR2 SMNVEV come from the germline V gene (reference sequence). Trimming took off 2 bases at V and 2 bases at J, with 10 bases between the two ends. CDR3 residues: CASSLKHPTYNEQFF. In DNA, the CDR3 is TGTGCCAGCAGTTTAAAACACCCGACCTACAATGAGCAGTTCTTC.

The genes are TRBV11-3 and TRBJ1-2; D is unresolved. Germline V gene sequence: CDR1 SGHNT, CDR2 YENEEA. This CDR3 is 14 amino acids long. Between the trimmed V and J ends, which lost 0 bases and 4 bases, there was a span of 9 bases. The CDR3 protein is CASSLDNGVYGYTF. In nucleotides, the CDR3 is TGTGCCAGCAGCTTAGATAACGGGGTCTATGGCTACACCTTC.

The chain couples TRBV7-9 to TRBJ2-7, with 9 bases aligning to TRBD2. In germline, CDR1 is SEHNR, CDR2 FQNEAQ (reference sequence). This CDR3 is 14 amino acids long. V was pared by 4 bases and J by 3 bases, with 4 bases of the junction left unmatched. In DNA form, the CDR3 reads TGTGCCAGCAGCTCCGCGGGGGGGGACTACGAGCAGTACTTC. It is translated as CASSSAGGDYEQYF.

The chain carries TRBV7-9 and TRBJ2-7, with a possible D match to TRBD2 (6 bases). The V end was cut by 4 bases, the J end by 3 bases, with 13 bases between. The CDR3 sequence is 14 residues long. Per the germline V gene, CDR1 is SEHNR and CDR2 is FQNEAQ (reference sequence). CDR3 protein: CASSYTAGVYEQYF. Here the CDR3 DNA reads TGTGCCAGCAGCTACACAGCGGGCGTCTACGAGCAGTACTTC.

The chain carries TRBV9 and TRBJ1-6; D gene unclear. V gave up 0 bases and J gave up 10 bases, with 17 bases separating them. Germline CDR1 reads SGDLS; CDR2 reads YYNGEE. The CDR3 consists of 16 residues. The CDR3 here is CASSVDSDGRLSPLHF. The CDR3 DNA is TGTGCCAGCAGCGTAGATTCTGACGGCAGGTTGTCACCCCTCCACTTT. The whole variable domain, remainder taken from reference TRBV9 and TRBJ1-6, is DSGVTQTPKHLITATGQRVTLRCSPRSGDLSVYWYQQSLDQGLQFLIQYYNGEERAKGNILERFSAQQFPDLHSELNLSSLELGDSALYFCASSVDSDGRLSPLHFGNGTRLTVT.

The chain carries TRBV6-1 and TRBJ1-6; D gene uncertain. Trimming shortened V by 5 bases and J by 5 bases, and 10 bases separated the two germline ends. Germline V CDR1 and CDR2: MNHNS, SASEGT. CDR3 size: 14 residues. CDR3 coding DNA: TGTGCCAGCAGTTGGTCCGAAAATAATTCACCCCTCCACTTT. This gives the protein CASSWSENNSPLHF.

The J gene is TRBJ1-6, the V gene TRBV6-5, with D perhaps TRBD1 (5 bases). This CDR3 has 16 residues. V gave up 2 bases and J gave up 6 bases, with 14 bases separating them. Germline lookup yields CDR1 MNHEY and CDR2 SVGAGI. This chain's CDR3 is CASSYRGRAGNSPLHF. In nucleotides, the CDR3 is TGTGCCAGCAGTTACCGGGGCAGGGCCGGTAATTCACCCCTCCACTTT.

The gene calls are TRBV6-5 and TRBJ2-1; 7 nucleotides align to TRBD1. The CDR3 extends over 13 amino acids. Trimming at V came to 5 bases and at J to 3 bases, leaving 1 base not matched to a gene. Germline V lookup: CDR1 MNHEY, CDR2 SVGAGI. In DNA, the CDR3 is TGTGCCAGCAGTAGGGACAGCTACAATGAGCAGTTCTTC. Translation: CASSRDSYNEQFF.

The chain couples TRBV9 to TRBJ2-1; D possibly matches TRBD1 or TRBD2 (6 bases each). Germline V lookup: CDR1 SGDLS, CDR2 YYNGEE. CDR3 size: 20 residues. V was clipped by 4 bases and J by 8 bases, with 34 bases between them. CDR3 sequence reads: CASSRVGGGPRPTPMDEQFF. The CDR3 DNA reads as TGTGCCAGCAGCCGGGTTGGAGGGGGGCCAAGGCCCACGCCCATGGATGAGCAGTTCTTC.

The V gene is TRBV30, the J gene TRBJ1-2; tentatively, D is TRBD1 (6 bases). CDR1 GTSNPN and CDR2 SVGIG come from the germline V gene (reference sequence). V was pared by 5 bases and J by 5 bases, with 18 bases between. The CDR3 spans 14 residues. The CDR3 nucleotides read TGTGCCTGGGGTTTGGGGGGCAGGTCTTATGGCTACACCTTC. This encodes CAWGLGGRSYGYTF.

The chain recombines TRBV4-3 with TRBJ1-1, with 9 bases fitting TRBD1. V dropped 1 base and J dropped 4; count of bases not matched to a gene: 7. In germline, CDR1 is LGHNA, CDR2 YSLEER. This CDR3 spans 16 amino acids. This CDR3 is CASSQVFGQGSTEAFF. The CDR3 DNA reads TGCGCCAGCAGCCAAGTTTTCGGACAGGGGTCCACTGAAGCTTTCTTT.

This clone was seen once. The DNA of the CDR3 is TGTGCCTGGAGTGTAGGGGGGGGTAGGGGAAATGAGCAGTTCTTC. It translates to CAWSVGGGRGNEQFF. The chain carries TRBV30 and TRBJ2-1; the D gene is possibly TRBD2 (7 bases). V was clipped by 0 bases and J by 7 bases, with 16 bases between them. The CDR3 is made up of 15 amino acids. CDR1 is GTSNPN, CDR2 SVGIG, per germline (reference sequence). The full variable domain, rest sourced from reference TRBV30 and TRBJ2-1, is SQTIHQWPATLVQPVGSPLSLECTVEGTSNPNLYWYRQAAGRGLQLLFYSVGIGQISSEVPQNLSASRPQDRQFILSSKKLLLSDSGFYLCAWSVGGGRGNEQFFGPGTRLTVL.

The CDR3 coding sequence is TGTGCCAGCAGCTTGCGATTAGGGACAGATGAGACCCAGTACTTC. Protein product: CASSLRLGTDETQYF. The J gene is TRBJ2-5, the V gene TRBV5-4; 7 nucleotides align to TRBD1. The junction had 8 bases not matched to a gene; V was cut back by 1 base and J by 5 bases. The CDR3 spans 15 residues. Germline V gives CDR1 SGHNT, CDR2 YYREEE (reference sequence).

The J gene is TRBJ1-1, the V gene TRBV9; no clear D gene. Trimming cost V 3 bases and J 0 bases, with 6 bases left between them. The CDR3 is made up of 13 amino acids. In germline, CDR1 is SGDLS, CDR2 YYNGEE. CDR3 DNA: TGTGCCAGCAGCGGACAAATGAACACTGAAGCTTTCTTT. This sequence encodes CASSGQMNTEAFF.

This chain uses TRBV9 with TRBJ1-2, with 11 bases identical to TRBD1. Germline values: CDR1 SGDLS, CDR2 YYNGEE. V trimming: 0 bases; J trimming: 0 bases; junction bases outside the gene matches: 10. CDR3 length: 19 residues. CDR3 DNA: TGTGCCAGCAGCGTAGTGGGGGACAGGGGGTATCACGCTAACTATGGCTACACCTTC. The encoded protein is CASSVVGDRGYHANYGYTF.

The chain carries TRBV4-2 and TRBJ2-2; D is undetermined. The CDR3 totals 14 residues. Germline V gene lookup returns CDR1 LGHNA and CDR2 YNFKEQ. Trimming took 4 bases from V and 1 from J, leaving 7 bases between them. Here the CDR3 reads CASSRVENTGELFF. CDR3 coding DNA: TGTGCCAGCAGCCGTGTAGAGAACACCGGGGAGCTGTTTTTT.

This chain connects TRBV6-6 to TRBJ2-7; D might be TRBD1 (6 bases). The CDR3 is made up of 15 amino acids. The V gene's germline CDR1 is MNHNY and CDR2 SVGAGI (reference sequence). Trimming took 2 bases from V and 2 from J, leaving 13 bases between them. The CDR3 DNA sequence: TGTGCCAGCAGTTACCCTGGCGGACAGACCTACGAGCAGTACTTC. Amino acids: CASSYPGGQTYEQYF.

The J gene is TRBJ1-1, the V gene TRBV19; the match to TRBD1 covers 8 bases. CDR3 length: 15 residues. The V segment lost 7 bases and the J segment 1 base; nucleotides outside the gene matches: 8. Looked up from germline, CDR1 is LNHDA and CDR2 is SQIVND (reference sequence). The DNA for the CDR3 is TGTGCCAGTATCGACAGGGGAAGACAGAACACTGAAGCTTTCTTT. It encodes CASIDRGRQNTEAFF.

The chain recombines TRBV15 with TRBJ1-4; D not resolved. Deletions cut 0 bases from V and 2 bases from J, with 7 bases between. The CDR3 is 15 residues long. Looked up from germline, CDR1 is LNHNV and CDR2 is YYDKDF (reference sequence). The CDR3 DNA follows: TGTGCCACCAGCAGAGACTCTTCGACTAATGAAAAACTGTTTTTT. It translates to CATSRDSSTNEKLFF.

This clone was observed a handful of times. This sequence joins TRBV6-1 and TRBJ2-3; D is undetermined. The CDR3 totals 13 residues. Germline loops: CDR1 MNHNS, CDR2 SASEGT. V shed 6 bases and J shed 1 base, with 8 bases lying between them. The DNA of the CDR3 is TGTGCCAGCAGCCCGAGTCGCACAGATACGCAGTATTTT. It translates to CASSPSRTDTQYF.